Below, 24 T cell receptor beta chains from the same sample are listed, as sequenced in a study of blood T cell repertoires in COVID-19. Repertoires were generated with immunoSEQ multiplex PCR, while TCRdb's copy carries only in-frame clones and drops some. The top ten clones hold roughly a sixth of a sample with about 100,000 clones, about 89% of them seen once. The material sequenced was peripheral blood. All receptors come from a man aged 50 to 59 with acute or convalescent COVID-19.

The V gene is TRBV11-3, the J gene TRBJ2-6; possibly TRBD2 for D (6 bases). The CDR3 totals 17 residues. Germline V gene sequence: CDR1 SGHNT, CDR2 YENEEA. V lost 0 bases and J 4 bases, leaving 13 bases between the germline ends. The CDR3 coding sequence is TGTGCCAGCAGCTTAGAAGCGGGCTGGGGCGGGGCCAACGTCCTGACTTTC. Translating gives CASSLEAGWGGANVLTF.

This chain joins TRBV9 and TRBJ2-1; D unresolved. Trimming took off 0 bases at V and 0 bases at J, with 7 bases between the two ends. Looked up from germline, CDR1 is SGDLS and CDR2 is YYNGEE. The CDR3 consists of 15 residues. CDR3 coding DNA: TGTGCCAGCAGCGTAGGGCCTAGCTCCTACAATGAGCAGTTCTTC. Translated: CASSVGPSSYNEQFF.

The chain joins TRBV7-8 to TRBJ1-2, with 7 nucleotides matching TRBD1. Per the germline V gene, CDR1 is SGHVS and CDR2 is FQNEAQ. The CDR3 covers 16 residues. Germline trimming cut 6 bases from V and 2 bases from J; bases unmatched to any gene: 12. This CDR3 reads CASSRTRQGGNYGYTF. The CDR3 nucleotides read TGTGCCAGCAGTCGTACCCGACAGGGTGGGAACTATGGCTACACCTTC.

V and J are TRBV11-2 and TRBJ2-5, with D possibly TRBD2 on 6 matching bases. CDR1 and CDR2 from the germline V gene are SGHAT and FQNNGV. The CDR3 runs to 17 residues. V was trimmed by 0 bases and J by 2 bases, leaving 16 bases between them. CDR3 sequence (DNA): TGTGCCAGCAGCTTAGAATGGTCCGGGAGCCTTCAAGAGACCCAGTACTTC. The encoded protein is CASSLEWSGSLQETQYF.

The chain employs TRBV19 and TRBJ1-2; 7 nucleotides match TRBD1. The CDR3 has 13 amino acids. The junction had 6 bases not matched to a gene; V was cut back by 7 bases and J by 4 bases. CDR1 and CDR2 from the germline V gene are LNHDA and SQIVND (reference sequence). CDR3 DNA: TGTGCCAGTATGGGGGACAGAGCCTATGGCTACACCTTC. This codes for CASMGDRAYGYTF.

V is TRBV18 and J is TRBJ1-3; 8 nucleotides align to TRBD1. The length of the CDR3 is 18 residues. Germline V CDR1 and CDR2: KGHSH, LQKENI. With 3 bases clipped from V and 0 bases from J, the junction kept 10 bases outside the gene matches. The CDR3, as DNA: TGTGCCAGCTCACCTCAGTTCGGGACAGGCAGCTCTGGAAACACCATATATTTT. As protein: CASSPQFGTGSSGNTIYF.

The chain combines TRBV19 with TRBJ1-4; D is unclear. Germline CDR1 is LNHDA and CDR2 is SQIVND (reference sequence). V lost 6 bases, J lost 0 bases, and 11 bases lay in between. This CDR3 is built from 15 residues. The CDR3 DNA reads as TGTGCCAGTAGCTTCTCGGGGACAACTAATGAAAAACTGTTTTTT. As protein: CASSFSGTTNEKLFF.

V and J are TRBV3-1 (or the pseudogene TRBV3-2) and TRBJ2-2; no clear D. This CDR3 is 13 amino acids long. Germline V gene data show CDR1 as LGHDT and CDR2 as YNNKEL (reference sequence). V lost 0 bases, J lost 7 bases, and 6 bases lay in between. The CDR3 loop is CASSQDYSGELFF. CDR3 in DNA: TGTGCCAGCAGCCAAGATTATAGCGGGGAGCTGTTTTTT.

The chain recombines TRBV6-2 or TRBV6-3 with TRBJ2-7; 7 bases line up with TRBD2. The CDR3 length is 16 residues. Unmatched junction bases numbered 8, after V lost 0 bases and J lost 3 bases. CDR1 is MNHEY, CDR2 SVGEGT, per germline. CDR3 DNA sequence: TGTGCCAGCAGTTACTCGGTGCGGGGGAGGGACTACGAGCAGTACTTC. It yields the protein CASSYSVRGRDYEQYF.

This rearrangement joins TRBV12-3 or TRBV12-4 to TRBJ2-3; tentative D call: TRBD1 (5 bases). V lost 7 bases, J lost 3 bases, and 11 bases lay in between. This CDR3 region has 13 residues. Written as DNA, the CDR3 is TGTGCCAGCACCCCTAAGGGGACAGATACGCAGTATTTT. Translating gives CASTPKGTDTQYF.

This sequence joins TRBV24-1 and TRBJ2-3, with D perhaps matching TRBD1 (6 bases). This CDR3 has 17 residues. The V gene's germline CDR1 is KGHDR and CDR2 SFDVKD. V shed 0 bases and J shed 1 base, with 13 bases lying between them. CDR3 amino acids: CATSDLTGQHRTDTQYF. CDR3 in DNA: TGTGCCACCAGTGATTTGACCGGACAGCACCGCACAGATACGCAGTATTTT.

The V and J genes are TRBV13 and TRBJ1-2; D is unclear. Germline assignment: CDR1 PRHDT and CDR2 FYEKMQ (reference sequence). Trimming shortened V by 5 bases and J by 2 bases, and 9 bases separated the two germline ends. The CDR3 has 13 residues. CDR3 DNA: TGTGCCAGCAGCCTAGACATGAACTATGGCTACACCTTC. Translating gives CASSLDMNYGYTF.

This chain uses TRBV9 with TRBJ2-5, with TRBD2 matching over 9 bases. Germline loops: CDR1 SGDLS, CDR2 YYNGEE. Losses at the gene ends were 3 bases for V and 5 bases for J; bases not matched to a gene: 8. This CDR3 spans 15 amino acids. The CDR3 reads CASSEGSGGWETQYF. CDR3 sequence (DNA): TGTGCCAGCAGCGAAGGTAGCGGGGGCTGGGAGACCCAGTACTTC.

The chain joins TRBV2 to TRBJ2-2, with TRBD2 matching 12 bases. With V trimmed by 2 bases and J by 3 bases, 7 bases remained unmatched. The V gene's germline CDR1 is SNHLY and CDR2 FYNNEI. The CDR3 extends over 18 amino acids. For the CDR3, the DNA is TGTGCCAGCAGTGAATGGCTAGCGGGGGGGTCGGACACCGGGGAGCTGTTTTTT. It translates to CASSEWLAGGSDTGELFF.

The chain recombines TRBV7-2 with TRBJ2-5; TRBD2 is a possible D gene (6 bases). The CDR3 is 13 amino acids. V dropped 6 bases and J dropped 5 bases, with 13 bases sitting between them. Germline CDR1 reads SGHTA; CDR2 reads FQGNSA. The chain's CDR3 is CASRAPGVETQYF. Here the CDR3 DNA reads TGTGCCAGCAGGGCCCCGGGGGTGGAGACCCAGTACTTC.

The chain uses TRBV7-3 and TRBJ2-3; possible D gene TRBD2, 6 bases. Trimming stripped 3 bases from V and 1 base from J, with 8 bases between. From germline, CDR1 is SGHTA and CDR2 FQGTGA. This CDR3 has 14 amino acids. The CDR3 region is CASSFGGGTDTQYF. CDR3 nucleotide sequence: TGTGCCAGCAGCTTCGGCGGGGGCACAGATACGCAGTATTTT.

This clone was seen just once. The gene calls are TRBV2 and TRBJ2-4, with TRBD1 as a possible D gene (5 bases). Germline CDR1 SNHLY, CDR2 FYNNEI. V was trimmed by 8 bases and J by 0 bases, leaving 14 bases between them. The CDR3 covers 15 residues. CDR3 sequence (DNA): TGTGCCAGCCGTTTCCAGGGCTTAGCCAAAAACATTCAGTACTTC. This encodes CASRFQGLAKNIQYF.

The rearrangement uses TRBV6-5 and TRBJ2-5; D not resolved. The V and J ends lost 6 bases and 5 bases respectively, with 10 bases between them. CDR3 length: 12 amino acids. Germline-derived CDR1 and CDR2 are MNHEY and SVGAGI. The CDR3 is CASSGFQETQYF. In DNA form, the CDR3 reads TGTGCCAGCAGCGGGTTTCAGGAGACCCAGTACTTC.

V and J are TRBV19 and TRBJ2-7; D is uncertain. The CDR3 has 14 residues. V lost 3 bases, J lost 3 bases, and 12 bases lay in between. Germline V lookup: CDR1 LNHDA, CDR2 SQIVND (reference sequence). In DNA, the CDR3 is TGTGCCAGTAGTATCGCCAGGAACGTCTACGAGCAGTACTTC. It yields the protein CASSIARNVYEQYF. Full variable domain (rest looked up from reference TRBV19 and TRBJ2-7): DGGITQSPKYLFRKEGQNVTLSCEQNLNHDAMYWYRQDPGQGLRLIYYSQIVNDFQKGDIAEGYSVSREKKESFPLTVTSAQKNPTAFYLCASSIARNVYEQYFGPGTRLTVT.

The chain uses TRBV7-3 and TRBJ2-2; the match to TRBD2 covers 7 bases. Germline V CDR1 and CDR2: SGHTA, FQGTGA. After removal of 5 bases from V and 6 bases from J, the junction contained 12 bases not matched to a gene. The CDR3 covers 16 residues. The CDR3 DNA is TGTGCCAGCAGCCGCGGGGGAGGGGCCTTTGCCGGGGAGCTGTTTTTT. It yields the protein CASSRGGGAFAGELFF.

Written as DNA, the CDR3 is TGTGCCAGCAGCCCATGGCAGGGGGGCTATGGCTACACCTTC. This translates into CASSPWQGGYGYTF. This chain uses TRBV5-5 with TRBJ1-2; 7 bases fit TRBD1. Germline V gives CDR1 SGHKS, CDR2 YYEKEE (reference sequence). This CDR3 is built from 14 residues. Trimming removed 4 bases from V and 4 bases from J; junction bases left unmatched: 7.

The CDR3 is CASSLRGGLGYTF. CDR3 nucleotide sequence: TGTGCCAGCAGTTTGAGAGGGGGCCTTGGCTACACCTTC. The rearrangement links TRBV12-3 or TRBV12-4 to TRBJ1-2; 7 bases are shared with TRBD1. V lost 3 bases to trimming and J lost 7 bases; unmatched junction nucleotides: 5. The CDR3 length is 13 residues.

The genes are TRBV7-9 and TRBJ1-1; weak D call: TRBD1 (5 bases). The CDR3 has 13 amino acids. Germline V gives CDR1 SEHNR, CDR2 FQNEAQ (reference sequence). V lost 8 bases, J lost 3 bases, and 13 bases lay in between. The chain's CDR3 is CASGPQGYTEAFF. In nucleotides, the CDR3 is TGTGCCAGCGGACCCCAGGGATACACTGAAGCTTTCTTT.

The chain joins TRBV3-1 (or the pseudogene TRBV3-2) to TRBJ1-6; maybe TRBD1 (5 bases). Trimming took 3 bases from V and 7 from J, leaving 7 bases between them. CDR3 length: 13 residues. Germline assignment: CDR1 LGHDT and CDR2 YNNKEL (reference sequence). The DNA of the CDR3 is TGTGCCAGCAGCCATAGGGGAAATTCACCCCTCCACTTT. Translating gives CASSHRGNSPLHF.